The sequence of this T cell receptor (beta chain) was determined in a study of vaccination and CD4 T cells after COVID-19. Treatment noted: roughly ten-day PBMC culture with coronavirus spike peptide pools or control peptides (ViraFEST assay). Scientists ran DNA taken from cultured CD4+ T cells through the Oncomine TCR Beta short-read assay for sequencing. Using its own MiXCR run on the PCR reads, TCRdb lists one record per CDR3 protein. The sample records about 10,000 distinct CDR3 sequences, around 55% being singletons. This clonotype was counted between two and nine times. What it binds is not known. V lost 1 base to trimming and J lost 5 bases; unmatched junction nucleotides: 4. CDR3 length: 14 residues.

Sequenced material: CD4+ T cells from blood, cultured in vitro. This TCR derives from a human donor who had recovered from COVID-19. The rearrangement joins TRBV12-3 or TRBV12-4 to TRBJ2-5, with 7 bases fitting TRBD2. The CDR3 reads CASSLDLAGETQYF. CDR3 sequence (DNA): TGTGCCAGCAGTTTAGATTTAGCGGGTGAGACCCAGTACTTC.